Listed below are T cell receptor beta chains from one sample, sequenced in a study of T cell changes during pregnancy in multiple sclerosis. Repertoires were generated with immunoSEQ multiplex PCR, while TCRdb's copy carries only in-frame clones and drops some. There are 75,000 to 95,000 clones in the sample; around 94% occur only once, and 0.11% to 0.15% lies in the top ten. Sequenced material: CD4+ T cells from peripheral blood mononuclear cells, taken after pregnancy. Receptors originate from a female donor with multiple sclerosis, enrolled in a pregnancy study. The CDR3 runs from the conserved cysteine through the conserved F or W. A D gene is named only where the DNA matches it firmly. Clone size is not always given. Where it is, it says once, few, many or a class for expanded clones.

CDR3 protein	CDR3 DNA	J gene	D gene	clone size	V gene
CASSGTSGSRALNEQFF	TGTGCCAGCAGCGGGACTAGCGGGAGCCGGGCCCTAAATGAGCAGTTCTTC	TRBJ2-1	TRBD2	-	TRBV28
CASNPTRAGGRASDTQYF	TGTGCCAGTAATCCAACCCGGGCGGGAGGGAGGGCCTCAGATACGCAGTATTTT	TRBJ2-3	TRBD2	few	TRBV19
CASSSLSGTNSYEQYF	TGTGCCAGCAGTTCGCTTAGCGGGACCAACTCCTACGAGCAGTACTTC	TRBJ2-7	TRBD2	once	TRBV6-5
CASSLVVLGAGGYTF	TGTGCCAGCAGCTTAGTCGTGCTGGGGGCGGGTGGCTACACCTTC	TRBJ1-2	-	once	TRBV11-2
CASSTDRVQPQHF	TGTGCCAGTAGTACGGACAGGGTTCAGCCCCAGCATTTT	TRBJ1-5	TRBD1	-	TRBV19
CASSLSGPGTGWSDEQFF	TGCGCCAGCAGCTTGAGCGGCCCCGGGACAGGGTGGTCTGATGAGCAGTTCTTC	TRBJ2-1	TRBD1	-	TRBV5-1
CASSDSGQANYGYTF	TGTGCCAGCAGTGACTCAGGACAGGCCAACTATGGCTACACCTTC	TRBJ1-2	TRBD1	-	TRBV6-4
CASSPPGLRTDTQYF	TGTGCCAGCTCACCACCGGGACTTCGCACAGATACGCAGTATTTT	TRBJ2-3	-	-	TRBV18
CASSGGTDTQYF	TGTGCCAGCAGCGGGGGCACAGATACGCAGTATTTT	TRBJ2-3	-	-	TRBV28
CASSLDPGMKNEQFF	TGTGCCAGCAGCTTAGACCCAGGGATGAAGAATGAGCAGTTCTTC	TRBJ2-1	-	-	TRBV11-3
CASSIHTGGEQYF	TGTGCCAGCAGTATACACACAGGGGGCGAGCAGTACTTC	TRBJ2-7	TRBD1	-	TRBV27
CASPSGQYF	TGTGCCAGCCCTTCCGGGCAGTACTTC	TRBJ2-7	-	-	TRBV3-1/TRBV3-2
CASSSAGTGFNEQFF	TGCGCCAGCAGCTCCGCCGGGACAGGGTTCAATGAGCAGTTCTTC	TRBJ2-1	TRBD1	-	TRBV5-1
CASSLWTGEYDF	TGTGCCAGCAGCTTGTGGACAGGGGAATATGACTTC	TRBJ2-7	TRBD1	-	TRBV5-6
CASSSAGTQGYGYTF	TGTGCCAGCAGTTCCGCAGGGACTCAGGGCTATGGCTACACCTTC	TRBJ1-2	-	-	TRBV28
CASSPTSGTRNEQFF	TGCGCCAGCAGCCCGACCTCCGGGACTAGGAATGAGCAGTTCTTC	TRBJ2-1	TRBD2	-	TRBV5-1